This entry lists 26 T cell receptor beta chains sequenced from one sample in a study of T cells in Graves' hyperthyroidism and ophthalmopathy (dated by TCRdb to the late 2010s). Libraries were constructed by multiplex PCR. TCRdb lists the instrument as Illumina HiSeq 2000. The TCR beta CDR3 regions were amplified from RNA transcripts. The first round of RT-PCR for the TCR CDR3 was performed with the HTBI primer set and the Qiagen OneStep RT-PCR kit. Clones were called with MiXCR by TCRdb after fastp trimmed the public reads at Q25, and only in-frame beta chains were retained. Every entry covers one CDR3 protein and lists the most common genes and DNA from its rows. Counted in this sample were fewer than 450,000 distinct CDR3 sequences; approximately 18% of them appeared once. More than 30% of the sample lies in the top ten. The sequenced material came from blood. The receptors derive from a woman aged 30 to 39 with Graves' hyperthyroidism that later progressed to Graves' ophthalmopathy.

This rearrangement joins TRBV20-1 to TRBJ1-1, with no clear D. Germline values: CDR1 DFQATT, CDR2 SNEGSKA (reference sequence). There are 16 residues in the CDR3. The CDR3 DNA reads TGCAGGGCATTTAAGGGCAGGCGAGGGATGAACACTGAAGCTTTCTTT. Amino acid sequence: CRAFKGRRGMNTEAFF.

This clonotype was counted ten times or more. This sequence joins TRBV12-3 or TRBV12-4 and TRBJ2-5; D could derive from TRBD1 or TRBD2 (6 bases each). This CDR3 has 15 amino acids. Trimming took 4 bases from V and 5 from J, leaving 17 bases between them. The CDR3 nucleotides read TGTGCCAGCAGTTGGGGGGCAACGAAAGCGGAGACCCAGTACTTC. Its protein is CASSWGATKAETQYF.

This clonotype was counted ten times or more. The rearrangement links TRBV7-9 to TRBJ1-6; a possible D gene is TRBD1 (6 bases). The CDR3 covers 17 residues. Germline assignment: CDR1 SEHNR and CDR2 FQNEAQ (reference sequence). Trimming pared 4 bases from V and 7 bases from J, leaving 20 bases between. Here the CDR3 reads CASSSTIRGDRNSPLHF. DNA of the CDR3: TGTGCCAGCAGCTCTACGATCAGGGGTGATCGGAATTCACCCCTCCACTTT.

This clonotype was seen many times. V and J are TRBV7-9 and TRBJ2-1; D perhaps matches TRBD2 (6 bases). The length of the CDR3 is 14 residues. CDR1 and CDR2 from the germline V gene are SEHNR and FQNEAQ (reference sequence). Trimming shortened V by 6 bases and J by 6 bases, and 15 bases separated the two germline ends. The CDR3 nucleotides read TGTGCCAGCAGTTTCGGTGGAGGGCGCAATGAGCAGTTCTTC. This translates into CASSFGGGRNEQFF.

This clonotype was detected many times. The CDR3 DNA follows: TGTGCCAGCTCACCACCGAGGAGTTTAAAGACCCAGTACTTC. This codes for CASSPPRSLKTQYF. This rearrangement joins TRBV18 to TRBJ2-5, with no clear D. This CDR3 has 14 residues. Germline V gene sequence: CDR1 KGHSH, CDR2 LQKENI. The V end lost 0 bases, the J end lost 6 bases, and 11 bases lay between the germline ends.

The table lists this clonotype with many counts. The chain joins TRBV19 to TRBJ1-2; D ambiguous. The germline V gene encodes CDR1 LNHDA and CDR2 SQIVND (reference sequence). Trimming pared 3 bases from V and 3 bases from J, leaving 11 bases between. The CDR3 runs to 14 residues. DNA for the CDR3: TGTGCCAGTAGTATCTGGCCCTCCGACTATGGCTACACCTTC. Translation gives CASSIWPSDYGYTF.

V is TRBV5-6 and J is TRBJ2-2; TRBD2 is a possible D gene (6 bases). CDR1 is SGHDT, CDR2 YYEEEE, per germline. Trimming cost V 2 bases and J 7 bases, with 12 bases left between them. The length of the CDR3 is 14 residues. The CDR3 DNA sequence: TGTGCCAGCAGCTTTCCCTCGGGGGACGGGGAGCTGTTTTTT. Residues: CASSFPSGDGELFF.

This clonotype was picked up many times. This chain joins TRBV5-1 and TRBJ1-2; D unclear. Trimming shortened V by 4 bases and J by 6 bases, and 25 bases separated the two germline ends. The CDR3 has 17 amino acids. The germline V gene has CDR1 SGHRS and CDR2 YFSETQ. In DNA form, the CDR3 reads TGCGCCAGCAGCCAGTCTGGCTCCGGACTCACGCCCCATGGCTACACCTTC. Its protein is CASSQSGSGLTPHGYTF.

This clonotype was found many times. The chain recombines TRBV5-1 with TRBJ2-1; 8 bases are shared with TRBD1. The V segment lost 0 bases and the J segment 8 bases; nucleotides outside the gene matches: 4. Germline V gives CDR1 SGHRS, CDR2 YFSETQ. This CDR3 is built from 14 residues. The CDR3 sequence: CASSLVGQGDEQFF. CDR3 nucleotides: TGCGCCAGCAGCTTGGTAGGACAGGGCGATGAGCAGTTCTTC. The full variable domain, its missing parts supplied by reference TRBV5-1 and TRBJ2-1, is KAGVTQTPRYLIKTRGQQVTLSCSPISGHRSVSWYQQTPGQGLQFLFEYFSETQRNKGNFPGRFSGRQFSNSRSEMNVSTLELGDSALYLCASSLVGQGDEQFFGPGTRLTVL.

This clonotype was seen ten or more times. The V gene is TRBV2, the J gene TRBJ1-1; D unclear. CDR1 and CDR2 (germline): SNHLY, FYNNEI. V lost 7 bases to trimming and J lost 1 base, with 10 bases between them. This CDR3 comprises 13 residues. The CDR3 spells CASKPSRNTEAFF. The CDR3 DNA reads TGTGCCAGCAAGCCTTCCAGGAACACTGAAGCTTTCTTT.

Regarding this clonotype: It may be a read error: a sequence one base away is much more abundant. Lacking the conserved final phenylalanine or tryptophan, this CDR3 likely reflects a read error. The chain is built from TRBV19 and TRBJ1-1; D is ambiguous. Trimming took 6 bases from V and 0 from J, leaving 11 bases between them. The CDR3 is 14 amino acids. From germline, CDR1 is LNHDA and CDR2 SQIVND (reference sequence). The CDR3 DNA reads as TGTGCCAGTAGGCCCCAAATAATGAACACTGAAGCTTTCCTT. The encoded protein is CASRPQIMNTEAFL.

At least ten counts were recorded for this clonotype. The chain joins TRBV29-1 to TRBJ2-7; 10 nucleotides match TRBD1. The germline CDR1 and CDR2 sequences are SQVTM and ANQGSEA. CDR3 length: 15 amino acids. Trimming took 0 bases from V and 2 from J; bases not matched to a gene: 4. The CDR3 loop reads CSVEEGGQGTYEQYF. The CDR3 region has the DNA TGCAGCGTTGAAGAGGGGGGACAGGGGACCTACGAGCAGTACTTC.

The rearrangement joins TRBV28 to TRBJ2-1; TRBD1 aligns across 12 bases. Trimming cost V 4 bases and J 6 bases; bases outside gene matches: 10. This CDR3 is 17 amino acids long. The germline CDR1 and CDR2 sequences are MDHEN and SYDVKM. CDR3 DNA sequence: TGTGCCAGCAGTTCGCGACCGGGACAGGGGGCCCCCAATGAGCAGTTCTTC. Protein product: CASSSRPGQGAPNEQFF.

This clonotype was found many times. The gene calls are TRBV11-1 and TRBJ2-1, with D uncertain. V lost 0 bases, J lost 4 bases, and 13 bases lay in between. The V gene's germline CDR1 is SGHAT and CDR2 FQDESV (reference sequence). This CDR3 has 16 amino acids. The CDR3 DNA follows: TGTGCCAGCAGCTTAGCGCAGCTCACCCTTTACAATGAGCAGTTCTTC. It is translated as CASSLAQLTLYNEQFF.

This clonotype was picked up many times. The V call is TRBV28, the J call TRBJ2-2, with a tentative D call TRBD2 (5 bases). V dropped 3 bases and J dropped 1 base, with 12 bases sitting between them. The germline V gene encodes CDR1 MDHEN and CDR2 SYDVKM. The CDR3 has 16 residues. CDR3 sequence (DNA): TGTGCCAGCAGTTTGGTCCGAGGGTGGAACACCGGGGAGCTGTTTTTT. This encodes CASSLVRGWNTGELFF.

In its sample, this clonotype was seen many times. The CDR3 sequence: CAISEGQGNYGYTF. In DNA, the CDR3 is TGTGCCATCAGTGAGGGACAGGGGAACTATGGCTACACCTTC. This chain links TRBV10-3 with TRBJ1-2; 9 bases map to TRBD1. Germline CDR1 is ENHRY and CDR2 is SYGVKD. The CDR3 is 14 amino acids. V dropped 2 bases and J dropped 2; count of bases not matched to a gene: 0.

The table lists this clonotype with many counts. This chain joins TRBV3-1 and TRBJ2-1, with TRBD2 identical over 7 bases. From germline, CDR1 is LGHDT and CDR2 YNNKEL (reference sequence). With V trimmed by 4 bases and J by 3 bases, 9 bases remained unmatched. This CDR3 region has 16 residues. The CDR3 nucleotides are TGTGCCAGCAGCCCTCTAACTCTAGCGGTCTACAATGAGCAGTTCTTC. Translating gives CASSPLTLAVYNEQFF.

Ten or more counts support this clonotype. The J gene is TRBJ2-7, the V gene TRBV7-8, with D perhaps matching TRBD1 or TRBD2 (6 bases each). With 0 bases removed from V and 2 bases from J, the gap between germline ends came to 8 bases. Germline CDR1 and CDR2: SGHVS and FQNEAQ. This CDR3 has 14 amino acids. The CDR3: CASSLAEGAYEQYF. In DNA, the CDR3 is TGTGCCAGCAGCTTAGCGGAGGGGGCCTACGAGCAGTACTTC.

This chain links TRBV7-3 with TRBJ2-3, with TRBD2 identical over 7 bases. Germline CDR1 and CDR2: SGHTA and FQGTGA. This CDR3 region has 15 residues. Losses at the gene ends were 5 bases for V and 5 bases for J; bases not matched to a gene: 10. In nucleotides, the CDR3 is TGTGCCAGCAGCCTGGGTTTTGGGGGGGAAGATACGCAGTATTTT. Translating it yields CASSLGFGGEDTQYF. Looking up the rest from reference TRBV7-3 and TRBJ2-3 gives the full variable domain: GAGVSQTPSNKVTEKGKYVELRCDPISGHTALYWYRQSLGQGPEFLIYFQGTGAADDSGLPNDRFFAVRPEGSVSTLKIQRTERGDSAVYLCASSLGFGGEDTQYFGPGTRLTVL.

This clonotype was counted ten times or more. This chain links TRBV28 with TRBJ1-2, with a tentative D call TRBD1 (5 bases). Germline V CDR1 and CDR2: MDHEN, SYDVKM. V was clipped by 2 bases and J by 4 bases, with 11 bases between them. The CDR3 spans 14 residues. The CDR3 DNA is TGTGCCAGCAGTTTAACCGACAGAACCTATGGCTACACCTTC. Its protein product is CASSLTDRTYGYTF.

The chain uses TRBV5-1 and TRBJ1-1, with TRBD1 identical over 8 bases. The germline V gene encodes CDR1 SGHRS and CDR2 YFSETQ. The CDR3 sequence is 19 residues long. V trimming: 2 bases; J trimming: 0 bases; junction bases outside the gene matches: 15. CDR3 nucleotides: TGCGCCAGCAGCTTTTATTCAGGGGGCGCCGGCGGGGTGAACACTGAAGCTTTCTTT. Amino acid sequence: CASSFYSGGAGGVNTEAFF.

The chain couples TRBV18 to TRBJ2-3; tentatively, D is TRBD1 (5 bases). The V gene lost 8 bases and the J gene lost 2 bases, with 20 bases spanning the gap. This CDR3 is 16 amino acids long. Germline V CDR1 and CDR2: KGHSH, LQKENI. As DNA, the CDR3 is TGTGCCAGCCTTCCTGGACACCGAAACCTCACAGATACGCAGTATTTT. Translating gives CASLPGHRNLTDTQYF.

The chain recombines TRBV6-1 with TRBJ2-5; the match to TRBD1 covers 7 bases. Trimming took 3 bases from V and 13 from J; bases not matched to a gene: 8. CDR3 length: 12 residues. Germline CDR1 and CDR2: MNHNS and SASEGT. As DNA, the CDR3 is TGTGCCAGCAGTGACGGCGCAGGGGGTGTGTACTTC. Protein: CASSDGAGGVYF.

This clonotype was detected ten times or more. The genes are TRBV28 and TRBJ2-1, with TRBD2 matching over 10 bases. This CDR3 comprises 18 residues. Germline-derived CDR1 and CDR2 are MDHEN and SYDVKM. The V gene end was trimmed by 1 base and the J gene end by 6 bases; junction bases not matched to a gene: 12. In nucleotides, the CDR3 is TGTGCCAGCAGTTTATACCCCCTGTGGCTAGCGGGAGTCAATGAGCAGTTCTTC. Its protein product is CASSLYPLWLAGVNEQFF.

In its sample, this clonotype was seen many times. The gene calls are TRBV4-2 and TRBJ1-1; 10 bases align to TRBD1. Germline V gene lookup returns CDR1 LGHNA and CDR2 YNFKEQ. V lost 1 base and J lost 6; bases outside the gene matches: 5. There are 15 residues in the CDR3. CDR3 DNA: TGTGCCAGCAGCCAAGGGGACAGGGGTGACGCTGAAGCTTTCTTT. Protein sequence: CASSQGDRGDAEAFF.

The chain couples TRBV7-9 to TRBJ2-7, with D perhaps matching TRBD2 (6 bases). Per the germline V gene, CDR1 is SEHNR and CDR2 is FQNEAQ (reference sequence). The length of the CDR3 is 16 residues. Deletions cut 7 bases from V and 1 base from J, with 20 bases between. The CDR3 sequence: CASTTAGTSTSYEQYF. The CDR3 coding sequence is TGTGCCAGCACCACCGCGGGGACGTCAACGTCCTACGAGCAGTACTTC.